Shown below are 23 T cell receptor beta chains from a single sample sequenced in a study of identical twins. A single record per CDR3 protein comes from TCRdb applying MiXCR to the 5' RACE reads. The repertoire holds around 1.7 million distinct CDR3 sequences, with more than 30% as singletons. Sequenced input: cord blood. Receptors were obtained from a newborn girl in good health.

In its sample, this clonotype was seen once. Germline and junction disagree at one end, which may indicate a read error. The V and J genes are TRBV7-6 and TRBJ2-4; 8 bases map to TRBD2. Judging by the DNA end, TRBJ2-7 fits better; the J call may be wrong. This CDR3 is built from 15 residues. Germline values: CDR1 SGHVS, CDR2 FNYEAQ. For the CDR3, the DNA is TGCGCCAGCAGCTCAGACGGGACTAGGGGTGACGAGCAGTACTTC. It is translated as CASSSDGTRGDEQYF.

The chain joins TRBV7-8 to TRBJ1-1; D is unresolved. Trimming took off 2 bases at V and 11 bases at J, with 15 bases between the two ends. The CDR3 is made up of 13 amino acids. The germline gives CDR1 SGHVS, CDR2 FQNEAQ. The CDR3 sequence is CASSLRMGGGAFF. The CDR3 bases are TGTGCCAGCAGCTTAAGAATGGGAGGTGGGGCTTTCTTT.

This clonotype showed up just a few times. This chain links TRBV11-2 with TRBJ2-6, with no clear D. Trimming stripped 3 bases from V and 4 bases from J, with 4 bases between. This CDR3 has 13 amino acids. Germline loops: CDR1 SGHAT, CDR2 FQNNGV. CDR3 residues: CASSFQGANVLTF. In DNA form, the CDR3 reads TGTGCCAGCAGCTTTCAGGGGGCCAACGTCCTGACTTTC.

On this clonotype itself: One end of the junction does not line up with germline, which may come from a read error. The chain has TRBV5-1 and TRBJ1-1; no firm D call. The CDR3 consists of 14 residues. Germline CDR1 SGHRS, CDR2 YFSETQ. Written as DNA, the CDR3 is TGTGCCAGCAGCTTAGCCCCGTCTAACACTGAAGCTTTCTTT. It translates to CASSLAPSNTEAFF.

The CDR3 loop reads CASSLPRLAGETQYF. Here the CDR3 DNA reads TGTGCCAGCAGTTTACCCAGACTAGCGGGAGAGACCCAGTACTTC. The chain has TRBV12-3 or TRBV12-4 and TRBJ2-4, with TRBD2 identical over 10 bases. The J call may not be correct, given that the DNA end is closer to TRBJ2-5. The CDR3 runs 15 residues.

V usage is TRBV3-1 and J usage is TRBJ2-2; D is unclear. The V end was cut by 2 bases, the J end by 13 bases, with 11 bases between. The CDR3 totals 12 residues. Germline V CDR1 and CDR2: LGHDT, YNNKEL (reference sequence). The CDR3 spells CASSQRSGGLFF. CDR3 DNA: TGTGCCAGCAGCCAACGGAGTGGCGGGCTGTTTTTT.

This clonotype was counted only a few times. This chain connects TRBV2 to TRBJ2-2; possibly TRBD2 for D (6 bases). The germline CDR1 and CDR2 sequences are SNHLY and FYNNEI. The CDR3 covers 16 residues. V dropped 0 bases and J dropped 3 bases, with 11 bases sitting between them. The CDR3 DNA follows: TGTGCCAGCAGTGAAGCTGGAGGGCTTGACACCGGGGAGCTGTTTTTT. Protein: CASSEAGGLDTGELFF.

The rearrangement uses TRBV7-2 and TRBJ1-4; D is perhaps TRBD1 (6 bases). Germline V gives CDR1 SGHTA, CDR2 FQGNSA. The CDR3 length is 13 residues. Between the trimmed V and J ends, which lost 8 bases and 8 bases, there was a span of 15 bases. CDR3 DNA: TGTGCCAGCTCCTCAAGGGGGTTAGAAAAACTGTTTTTT. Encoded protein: CASSSRGLEKLFF.

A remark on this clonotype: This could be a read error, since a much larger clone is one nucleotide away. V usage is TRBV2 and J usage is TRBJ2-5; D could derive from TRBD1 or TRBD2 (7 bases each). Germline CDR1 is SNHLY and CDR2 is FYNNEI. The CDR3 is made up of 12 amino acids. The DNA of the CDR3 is TGTGCCAGCAGAGACAGGGACTACGAGCAGTGCTTC. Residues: CASRDRDYEQCF.

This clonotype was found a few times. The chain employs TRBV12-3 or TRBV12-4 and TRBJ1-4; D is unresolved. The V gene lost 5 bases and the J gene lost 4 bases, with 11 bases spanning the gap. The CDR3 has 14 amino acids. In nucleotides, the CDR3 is TGTGCCAGCAGTCCCCGGACCGATAATGAAAAACTGTTTTTT. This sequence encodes CASSPRTDNEKLFF.

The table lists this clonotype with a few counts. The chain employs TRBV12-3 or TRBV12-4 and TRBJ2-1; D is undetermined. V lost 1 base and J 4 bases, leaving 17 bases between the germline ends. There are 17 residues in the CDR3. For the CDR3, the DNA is TGTGCCAGCAGTTTAGGCCTCGGACCTCAGAAGTACAATGAGCAGTTCTTC. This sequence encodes CASSLGLGPQKYNEQFF.

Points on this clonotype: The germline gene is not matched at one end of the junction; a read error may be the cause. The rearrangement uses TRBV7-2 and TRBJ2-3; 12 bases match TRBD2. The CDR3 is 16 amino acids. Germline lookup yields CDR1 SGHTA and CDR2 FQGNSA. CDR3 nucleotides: TGTGCCAGCAGCTTACTAGCGGGGGGGGCAGCAGATACGCGGTATTTT. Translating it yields CASSLLAGGAADTRYF.

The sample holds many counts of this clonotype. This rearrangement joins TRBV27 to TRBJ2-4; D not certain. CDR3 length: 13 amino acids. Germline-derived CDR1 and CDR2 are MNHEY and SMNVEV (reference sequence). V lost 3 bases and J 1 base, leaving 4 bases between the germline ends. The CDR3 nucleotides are TGTGCCAGCAGTTTCTCGGCCAAAAACATTCAGTACTTC. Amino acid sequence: CASSFSAKNIQYF.

The CDR3 nucleotides are TGTGCCAGTAGTATAGGACAGGGGCTACTCTCTGGGGCCAACGTCCTGACTTTC. Its translation: CASSIGQGLLSGANVLTF. J is TRBJ2-6 and V is TRBV19; 8 bases are shared with TRBD1. V trimming: 1 base; J trimming: 0 bases; junction bases outside the gene matches: 5. The CDR3 spans 18 residues. From germline, CDR1 is LNHDA and CDR2 SQIVND (reference sequence).

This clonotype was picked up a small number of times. The CDR3 loop reads CASSSLAVLSTDTQYF. The CDR3 nucleotides are TGTGCCAGCAGCTCCCTTGCGGTCCTTAGCACAGATACGCAGTATTTT. This rearrangement joins TRBV11-2 to TRBJ2-3; no definite D call. CDR3 length: 16 amino acids. Between the trimmed V and J ends, which lost 4 bases and 0 bases, there was a span of 14 bases. In germline, CDR1 is SGHAT, CDR2 FQNNGV.

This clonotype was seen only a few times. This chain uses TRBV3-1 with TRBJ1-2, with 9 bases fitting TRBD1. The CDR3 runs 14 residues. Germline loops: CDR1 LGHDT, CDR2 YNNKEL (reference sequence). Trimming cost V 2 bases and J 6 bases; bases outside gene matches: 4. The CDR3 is CASSQKGTGNGYTF. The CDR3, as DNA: TGTGCCAGCAGCCAAAAAGGGACAGGGAATGGCTACACCTTC. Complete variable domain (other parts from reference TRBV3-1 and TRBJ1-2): DTAVSQTPKYLVTQMGNDKSIKCEQNLGHDTMYWYKQDSKKFLKIMFSYNNKELIINETVPNRFSPKSPDKAHLNLHINSLELGDSAVYFCASSQKGTGNGYTFGSGTRLTVV.

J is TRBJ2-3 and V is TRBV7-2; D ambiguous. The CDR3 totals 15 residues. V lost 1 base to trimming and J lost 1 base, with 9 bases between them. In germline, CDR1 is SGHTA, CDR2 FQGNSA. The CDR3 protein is CASSLEAWGTDTQYF. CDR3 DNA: TGTGCCAGCAGCTTAGAGGCCTGGGGCACAGATACGCAGTATTTT.

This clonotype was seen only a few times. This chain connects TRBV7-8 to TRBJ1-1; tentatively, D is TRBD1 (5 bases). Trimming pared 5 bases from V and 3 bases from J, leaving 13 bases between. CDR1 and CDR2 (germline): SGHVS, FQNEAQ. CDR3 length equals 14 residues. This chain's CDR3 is CASSRDSRDTEAFF. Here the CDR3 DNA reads TGTGCCAGCAGCCGAGATTCCAGGGACACTGAAGCTTTCTTT.

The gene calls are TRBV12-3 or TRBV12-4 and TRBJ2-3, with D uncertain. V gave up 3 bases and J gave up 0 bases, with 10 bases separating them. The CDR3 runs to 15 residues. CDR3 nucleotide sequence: TGTGCCAGCAGTTTCTATTTGGGCAGCACAGATACGCAGTATTTT. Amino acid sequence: CASSFYLGSTDTQYF.

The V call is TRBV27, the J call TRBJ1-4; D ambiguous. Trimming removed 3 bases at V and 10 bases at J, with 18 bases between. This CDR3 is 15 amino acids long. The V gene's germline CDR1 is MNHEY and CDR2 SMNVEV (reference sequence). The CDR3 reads CASSLSWRGVGKLFF. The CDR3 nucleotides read TGTGCCAGCAGTTTGTCGTGGCGCGGGGTGGGAAAACTGTTTTTT. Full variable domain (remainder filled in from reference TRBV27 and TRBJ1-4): EAQVTQNPRYLITVTGKKLTVTCSQNMNHEYMSWYRQDPGLGLRQIYYSMNVEVTDKGDVPEGYKVSRKEKRNFPLILESPSPNQTSLYFCASSLSWRGVGKLFFGSGTQLSVL.

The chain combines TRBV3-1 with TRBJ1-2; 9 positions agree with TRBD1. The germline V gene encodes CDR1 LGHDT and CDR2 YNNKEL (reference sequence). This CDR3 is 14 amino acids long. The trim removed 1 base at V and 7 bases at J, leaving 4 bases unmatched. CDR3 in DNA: TGTGCCAGCAGCCAAGGGGACAGGGTAGCTGGCTACACCTTC. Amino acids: CASSQGDRVAGYTF. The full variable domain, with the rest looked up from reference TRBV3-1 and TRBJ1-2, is DTAVSQTPKYLVTQMGNDKSIKCEQNLGHDTMYWYKQDSKKFLKIMFSYNNKELIINETVPNRFSPKSPDKAHLNLHINSLELGDSAVYFCASSQGDRVAGYTFGSGTRLTVV.

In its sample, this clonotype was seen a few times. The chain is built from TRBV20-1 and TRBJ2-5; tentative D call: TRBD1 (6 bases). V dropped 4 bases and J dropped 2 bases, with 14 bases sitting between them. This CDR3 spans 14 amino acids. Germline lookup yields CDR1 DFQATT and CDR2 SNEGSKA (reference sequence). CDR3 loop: CSAIRGNPQETQYF. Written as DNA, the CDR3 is TGCAGTGCTATTAGGGGGAATCCACAAGAGACCCAGTACTTC.

The CDR3 reads CASGLDSSTDTQYF. CDR3 nucleotide sequence: TGTGCCAGCGGACTGGACAGCAGCACAGATACGCAGTATTTT. The chain is built from TRBV2 and TRBJ2-3, with D possibly matching TRBD1 (6 bases). Trimming removed 8 bases from V and 0 bases from J, with 12 bases in between. This CDR3 comprises 14 residues. In germline, CDR1 is SNHLY, CDR2 FYNNEI.